These T cell receptor beta chains were read from a single sample in a study of blood T cells in healthy people across ages. TCRdb recomputed calls from the 5' RACE reads with MiXCR, one row per CDR3 protein. The sample records 870,000 or so distinct CDR3 sequences, around 26% being singletons. The sequenced material came from blood. These receptor sequences come from a woman over 75 in good health. The CDR3 runs from the conserved cysteine through the conserved F or W. The D gene is left open where the match is weak. Size is stated for part of the rows, as once, few or many counts, or as a class when the clone is expanded.

V: TRBV20-1; size: -; J: TRBJ1-1; D: -; CDR3: CSALVMGGNTEAFF; DNA: TGCAGTGCCCTAGTGATGGGGGGCAACACTGAAGCTTTCTTT
V: TRBV12-3/TRBV12-4; size: many; J: TRBJ1-6; D: -; CDR3: CASSSTGLSPLHF; DNA: TGTGCCAGCAGTTCGACAGGACTTTCACCCCTCCACTTT
V: TRBV12-3/TRBV12-4; size: many; J: TRBJ2-3; D: -; CDR3: CASSLGSLDTDTQYF; DNA: TGTGCCAGCAGTTTAGGATCCCTCGACACAGATACGCAGTATTTT
V: TRBV2; size: many; J: TRBJ2-1; D: TRBD2; CDR3: CASSGTGGANEQFF; DNA: TGTGCCAGCAGCGGAACGGGAGGGGCGAATGAGCAGTTCTTC
V: TRBV2; size: -; J: TRBJ1-2; D: -; CDR3: CASKQRTYGYTF; DNA: TGTGCCAGCAAACAGCGGACATATGGCTACACCTTC
V: TRBV6-2/TRBV6-3; size: -; J: TRBJ2-1; D: -; CDR3: CARQTGETSQETQFF; DNA: TGTGCCAGGCAAACAGGAGAGACGTCCCAAGAGACCCAGTTCTTC
V: TRBV3-1; size: few; J: TRBJ1-1; D: -; CDR3: CASSQDRRAPGVGTEAFF; DNA: TGTGCCAGCAGCCAAGATCGGAGGGCCCCAGGCGTAGGTACTGAAGCTTTCTTT
V: TRBV3-1; size: many; J: TRBJ1-6; D: -; CDR3: CASSQDWKSPLHF; DNA: TGTGCCAGCAGCCAAGACTGGAAGTCACCCCTCCACTTT
V: TRBV30; size: -; J: TRBJ2-2; D: -; CDR3: CAWNRQVNTGELFF; DNA: TGTGCCTGGAATAGACAGGTGAACACCGGGGAGCTGTTTTTT
V: TRBV20-1; size: -; J: TRBJ1-2; D: TRBD1; CDR3: CSALLAGQGNYGYTF; DNA: TGCAGTGCGCTCCTAGCGGGACAGGGGAACTATGGCTACACCTTC
V: TRBV12-3/TRBV12-4; size: many; J: TRBJ1-5; D: -; CDR3: CASATREGQPQHF; DNA: TGTGCCAGCGCAACAAGGGAGGGACAGCCCCAGCATTTT
V: TRBV7-2; size: -; J: TRBJ2-5; D: TRBD2; CDR3: CASSLGRGAKETEYF; DNA: TGTGCCAGCAGCTTGGGGCGGGGGGCGAAAGAGACCGAGTACTTC
V: TRBV10-2; size: many; J: TRBJ2-1; D: -; CDR3: CASSTGTPSYNEQFF; DNA: TGCGCCAGCAGTACCGGGACACCCTCCTACAATGAGCAGTTCTTC
V: TRBV7-2; size: -; J: TRBJ2-7; D: -; CDR3: CASSLERVSGEQYF; DNA: TGTGCCAGCAGCCTTGAGCGGGTCTCGGGCGAGCAGTACTTC
V: TRBV21-1; size: -; J: TRBJ1-2; D: -; CDR3: CASSPYNYGYTF; DNA: TGTGCCAGCAGCCCGTATAACTATGGCTACACCTTC
V: TRBV20-1; size: few; J: TRBJ2-2; D: TRBD1; CDR3: CSARDHGQGPEELFF; DNA: TGCAGTGCTAGAGATCACGGACAGGGCCCCGAGGAGCTGTTTTTT
V: TRBV5-1; size: many; J: TRBJ2-3; D: -; CDR3: CASSARQATDTQYF; DNA: TGCGCCAGCAGCGCGCGACAGGCCACAGATACGCAGTATTTT
V: TRBV18; size: many; J: TRBJ2-7; D: TRBD1; CDR3: CASSHGQGGSYEQYF; DNA: TGTGCCAGCTCACATGGACAGGGGGGATCCTACGAGCAGTACTTC
V: TRBV9; size: -; J: TRBJ2-1; D: TRBD1; CDR3: CASSARTGGQGEQVF; DNA: TGTGCCAGCAGCGCACGGACAGGGGGGCAGGGTGAGCAGGTCTTC
V: TRBV20-1; size: -; J: TRBJ2-3; D: TRBD2; CDR3: CSAGPAGLVPTDTQYF; DNA: TGCAGTGCTGGCCCCGCGGGACTAGTCCCCACAGATACGCAGTATTTT
V: TRBV29-1; size: -; J: TRBJ2-1; D: -; CDR3: CSVTQTEQFF; DNA: TGCAGCGTCACACAGACTGAGCAGTTCTTC
V: TRBV6-1; size: -; J: TRBJ2-7; D: -; CDR3: CASRQNNEQYF; DNA: TGTGCCAGCAGGCAAAACAATGAGCAGTACTTC
V: TRBV20-1; size: many; J: TRBJ2-3; D: TRBD2; CDR3: CSASRAGESTDTQYF; DNA: TGCAGTGCTAGTCGAGCGGGGGAGTCCACAGATACGCAGTATTTT
V: TRBV28; size: -; J: TRBJ2-3; D: -; CDR3: CASNGAPPGDTQYF; DNA: TGTGCCAGCAATGGAGCGCCTCCTGGGGATACGCAGTATTTT